The T cell receptor (beta chain) described here comes from a study of shared clonotypes between healthy human individuals. Study details: In total, the donors were two women and three men aged 18 to 49.

Regarding this clone: The same CDR3 can be traced to other DNA sequences in this sample.

Genomic DNA belonging to each subset was distributed in equal measure over several immunoSEQ plates. Clones were read by immunoSEQ multiplex PCR, and TCRdb kept only the in-frame ones, dropping some. The table has millions of clones, 85% to 95% seen once; the top ten hold about 0.13%. Sequenced: naive CD4+ T cells sorted from blood. Subset described: CD45RA+ positively selected. The sequence derives from a young man in good health.

The CDR3 nucleotides are TGTGCCAGCAGTTTTAGGGCAGGCTATGGCTACACCTTC. Translating gives CASSFRAGYGYTF. J is TRBJ1-2 and V is TRBV28, with unresolved D. CDR1 and CDR2 from the germline V gene are MDHEN and SYDVKM. V was cut by 3 bases and J by 4 bases, with 9 bases left in between. CDR3 length: 13 amino acids.